This is a list of T cell receptor beta chains from one sample in a study of blood T cells in healthy people across ages. A single record per CDR3 protein comes from TCRdb applying MiXCR to the 5' RACE reads. The table has about 780,000 distinct CDR3 sequences, more than 25% seen once. These data were also filed under a second study, of T cells of mothers and their children.

What was sequenced was blood. All receptors derive from a boy younger than 18 in good health. Each CDR3 is given with its conserved first and last residue. A D gene is named only where the DNA matches it firmly. Expanded clones are given a class, and other clones once, few, many or no size at all.

d_gene | abundance | j_gene | v_gene | CDR3nt | CDR3aa
. | few | TRBJ1-2 | TRBV6-5 | TGTGCCAGCAGTCGGCCGCCGCCGTTCTATGGCTACACCTTC | CASSRPPPFYGYTF
. | . | TRBJ2-5 | TRBV28 | TGTGCCAGCAGCCGATTCCAGGGTCGGGAAGAGACCCAGTACTTC | CASSRFQGREETQYF
. | few | TRBJ2-1 | TRBV20-1 | TGCAGTGCCTTATCCGGAGGGGGGGCCTACAATGAGCAGTTCTTC | CSALSGGGAYNEQFF
TRBD1 | . | TRBJ2-7 | TRBV19 | TGTGCCAGTAGTACCTCCGACAGGGCTAATTACGAGCAGTACTTC | CASSTSDRANYEQYF
. | . | TRBJ2-3 | TRBV5-1 | TGCGCCAGCAGGGTAGACAGGAAACGCACAGATACGCAGTATTTT | CASRVDRKRTDTQYF
TRBD2 | . | TRBJ2-1 | TRBV11-2 | TGTGCCAGCAGCTACCCCAGCGGGAGGGTAAACAATGAGCAGTTCTTC | CASSYPSGRVNNEQFF
. | . | TRBJ1-1 | TRBV5-1 | TGCGCCAGCAGCCCCAGTGGGGGAATGAACACTGAAGCTTTCTTT | CASSPSGGMNTEAFF
. | . | TRBJ2-2 | TRBV4-1 | TGCGCCAGCAGCCAAGTTCTGGCTACCGGGGAGCTGTTTTTT | CASSQVLATGELFF
TRBD1 | few | TRBJ1-2 | TRBV6-5 | TGTGCCAGCAGTTACTCAGGACAGGACCACTATGGCTACACCTTC | CASSYSGQDHYGYTF
. | few | TRBJ2-6 | TRBV20-1 | TGCAGTGCTAGAGATTTACGGGGAACTGGGGCCAACGTCCTGACTTTC | CSARDLRGTGANVLTF
. | few | TRBJ2-7 | TRBV7-9 | TGTGCCAGCACCCTGACAGAAATTCCTACGAGGCAGTACTTC | CASTLTEIPTRQYF
TRBD1 | few | TRBJ1-3 | TRBV10-3 | TGTGCCATCAGAGGGACAGGGGAAGGAAACACCATATATTTT | CAIRGTGEGNTIYF
. | . | TRBJ1-2 | TRBV20-1 | TGCAGTGCTCCAGGGGATGGCTACACCTTC | CSAPGDGYTF
. | . | TRBJ2-2 | TRBV7-2 | TGTGCCAGCAGCTTAGACCAGATTAACACCGGGGAGCTGTTTTTT | CASSLDQINTGELFF
. | . | TRBJ1-2 | TRBV2 | TGTGCCAGCAGTGAACGGACAGCGAACTATGGCTACACCTTC | CASSERTANYGYTF
. | few | TRBJ1-4 | TRBV4-1 | TGCGCCAGCAGCCGGACCCGACCTAATGAAAAACTGTTTTTT | CASSRTRPNEKLFF
TRBD2 | . | TRBJ2-7 | TRBV24-1 | TGTACCACCAGTGATTCCAAGCGGGGGGGCAGCTACGAGCAGTACTTC | CTTSDSKRGGSYEQYF
TRBD2 | few | TRBJ2-5 | TRBV4-2 | TGTGCCAGCAGCCCCGGGGGGGGGCCCCAAGAGACCCAGTACTTC | CASSPGGGPQETQYF
TRBD2 | . | TRBJ2-1 | TRBV4-1 | TGCGCCAGCAGTCAGGAGAAGGCGGGGGATGAGCAGTTCTTC | CASSQEKAGDEQFF
. | few | TRBJ2-5 | TRBV5-1 | TGCGCCAGCAGCTTGTACGCAGAGCAGTCCTTC | CASSLYAEQSF
. | . | TRBJ1-5 | TRBV20-1 | TGCAGTGCAGGACAGTCCAATCAGCCCCAGCATTTT | CSAGQSNQPQHF
. | few | TRBJ2-1 | TRBV24-1 | TGTGCCACCAGTGACACAGGGATCTCCTACAATGAGCAGTTCTTC | CATSDTGISYNEQFF
. | few | TRBJ1-4 | TRBV11-2 | TGTGCCAGCAGCTTGGGGGGTGGAGGGGGGCAAGGCGAAAAACTGTTTTTT | CASSLGGGGGQGEKLFF
. | . | TRBJ2-2 | TRBV19 | TGTGCCAGTAGTATACGGGGCCGCGGCGGGGAGCTGTTTTTT | CASSIRGRGGELFF
TRBD1 | few | TRBJ2-5 | TRBV5-4 | TGTGCCAGCAGCACGGGACAGGGGGTTAGCCAAGAGACCCAGTACTTC | CASSTGQGVSQETQYF
TRBD1 | few | TRBJ2-1 | TRBV3-1 | TGTGCCAGCAGCCCTCAGTGGGACAGATCCTACAATGAGCAGTTCTTC | CASSPQWDRSYNEQFF
. | many | TRBJ2-7 | TRBV12-3/TRBV12-4 | TGTGCCAGCAGTTTGAGGGGACCTTCCTACGAGCAGTACTTC | CASSLRGPSYEQYF
. | . | TRBJ2-4 | TRBV5-1 | TGCGCCAGCAGCTTGGGGGGGCGGGACACCCTAGCCAAAAACATTCAGTACTTC | CASSLGGRDTLAKNIQYF
. | few | TRBJ1-2 | TRBV12-3/TRBV12-4 | TGTGCCAGCAGCCGGACGGCCTATGGCTACACCTTC | CASSRTAYGYTF
. | . | TRBJ2-3 | TRBV10-2 | TGCGCCAACCCCAGGGGGACACCTCCGGGGGGCACAGATACGCAGTATTTT | CANPRGTPPGGTDTQYF
TRBD1 | few | TRBJ1-1 | TRBV5-5 | TGTGCCAGCAGCTTGTACAGGGGGTGGAATACTGAAGCTTTCTTT | CASSLYRGWNTEAFF
TRBD2 | . | TRBJ2-1 | TRBV29-1 | TGCAGCGTGGTAAATCCGGGACTAGGTGGACGTGAGCAGTTCTTC | CSVVNPGLGGREQFF
. | . | TRBJ1-1 | TRBV6-4 | TGTGCCAGCAGTGCCCGGGCCCAGGGGACTGAAGCTTTCTTT | CASSARAQGTEAFF
. | . | TRBJ1-6 | TRBV2 | TGTGCCAGCAGTGAACGATACGGGAATTCACCCCTCCACTTT | CASSERYGNSPLHF
. | . | TRBJ2-4 | TRBV4-1 | TGCGCCAGCAGCCAACCGGCAGGAGCCAAAAACATTCAGTACTTC | CASSQPAGAKNIQYF
TRBD1 | . | TRBJ1-5 | TRBV27 | TGTGCCAGCAGTTTACTTTGGACAGGGCCAAGGGGGCAGCCCCAGCATTTT | CASSLLWTGPRGQPQHF
TRBD1 | . | TRBJ1-4 | TRBV6-5 | TGTGCCAGCAGTTACCCCTCGCGGACAGGGGTTTATGAAAAACTGTTTTTT | CASSYPSRTGVYEKLFF
TRBD1 | . | TRBJ1-5 | TRBV30 | TGTGCCAGCTATGGGGGACAGGGGGGTCAGCCCCAGCATTTT | CASYGGQGGQPQHF
. | . | TRBJ2-2 | TRBV4-2 | TGTGCCAGCAGCCAAGGTGGGGCGAGGACCTCCGGGGAGCTGTTTTTT | CASSQGGARTSGELFF
. | . | TRBJ2-3 | TRBV9 | TGTGCCAGCAGCGTAGCTGGGGACGGCACAGATACGCAGTATTTT | CASSVAGDGTDTQYF
. | few | TRBJ2-6 | TRBV20-1 | TGCAGTGCTTCGACGGCCAGCTCTGGGGCCAACGTCCTGACTTTC | CSASTASSGANVLTF
TRBD2 | . | TRBJ2-7 | TRBV12-3/TRBV12-4 | TGTGCCAGCAGCTCCGGGACTAGCGGGGGCGAATACGAGCAGTACTTC | CASSSGTSGGEYEQYF
. | few | TRBJ1-5 | TRBV28 | TGTGCCAGCAGTCCCGGACAGTTATATAGCAATCAGCCCCAGCATTTT | CASSPGQLYSNQPQHF
. | . | TRBJ2-6 | TRBV19 | TGTGCCAGTAGTATGATCGGAGGGGCTGGGGCCAACGTCCTGACTTTC | CASSMIGGAGANVLTF
. | . | TRBJ1-4 | TRBV25-1 | TGTGCCAGCAGTGACCTCAGGGACTATGGAGAAAAACTGTTTTTT | CASSDLRDYGEKLFF
. | . | TRBJ1-5 | TRBV25-1 | TGTACCGGGGAAGAGGGCCGAAAGACGCCCCAGCATTTT | CTGEEGRKTPQHF
. | few | TRBJ2-7 | TRBV27 | TGTGCCAGCAGTTTTACGGAGACTCACGAGCAGTACTTC | CASSFTETHEQYF
TRBD2 | . | TRBJ2-2 | TRBV5-4 | TGTGCCAGCAGCACTAAGACTAGCGGGTCGAACACCGGGGAGCTGTTTTTT | CASSTKTSGSNTGELFF